This T cell receptor (beta chain) was sequenced for a study of T cell clonality in common variable immunodeficiency. Only a few counts were recorded for this clone. Its antigen is undetermined. The CDR3 goes on 3 residues after the read ends, and that part is filled in from the germline J gene. Study-wide results and caveats: CVID subjects shared fewer TCRbeta clones than healthy controls did. Common variable immunodeficiency TCR beta sequences reportedly had fewer deletions and N-nucleotide insertions. Compared with healthy controls, CVID subjects showed increased TCRbeta clonality, mostly in about a third.

This CDR3 contains 13 residues. Per the germline V gene, CDR1 is GTSNPN and CDR2 is SVGIG (reference sequence). Trimming pared 0 bases from V and 3 bases from J, leaving 7 bases between. CVID subjects were neither ill nor on immunomodulatory or immunosuppressive medication at sampling. Heparinized whole blood, about 4.5 to 8.5 ml, came from each donor. Clones were read by immunoSEQ multiplex PCR, and TCRdb kept only the in-frame ones, dropping some. In total the sample includes about 7,300 clones, none of them seen once. The sample consisted of peripheral blood mononuclear cells. The sequence came from a human donor with common variable immunodeficiency. The rearrangement links TRBV30 to TRBJ2-3; D ambiguous. CDR3 region: CAWSVRATDTQYF. CDR3 DNA, as far as it was read: TGTGCCTGGAGTGTAAGGGCTACAGATACG.